Included here is one T cell receptor beta chain sequence, with context. The clone's antigen remains unknown. Qualities for individual bases were not recorded, and no much larger clone is one base off. These data are taken from a study of blood T cell repertoires in COVID-19 (TCRdb year 2020). Looking at the study overall: Samples from collaborators originated in the United States, Italy and Spain and spanned both the acute and convalescent phases of COVID-19. The prospective study material was composed of cDNA or gDNA derived from T cells, B-cell-depleted T cells, or PBMCs. Subjects who had been exposed to COVID-19, were actively infected with it, or had recovered from it provided the deeply sampled blood TCRbeta repertoires that made up the dataset. The repertoires were made available in a free public database intended to serve as a resource for research on the immune response to SARS-CoV-2. Samples were obtained from the ongoing ImmuneRACE study (first 160 participants) and from about 1,300 subjects provided by 6 global collaborators. The sample metadata nearly always contained a de-identified subject ID, COVID-19 status, age in years and sex. Where available, HLA class I and class II types were taken from metadata supplied by the sample provider and were not determined by assay-based typing.

Each collaborating institution followed its own protocols to collect whole blood in K2EDTA tubes. For TCRbeta analysis, collaborator samples were shipped as frozen whole blood, as isolated PBMCs, or as DNA extracted from either sample type. Broad study findings and their caveats: How much clinical and demographic metadata was included differed by source and by participant, and the metadata was provided uncurated.

TCRbeta CDR3 regions were amplified from genomic DNA using the immunoSEQ Assay, a bias-controlled multiplex PCR. For the original study's pipeline: The number of nucleated cells in each sample was estimated by amplification of reference gene primers within the assay. Sequence reads were collapsed and filtered to measure the absolute abundance of every unique TCRbeta CDR3 rearrangement. Productive Simpson clonality was computed per sample as the square root of Simpson's diversity index over productive rearrangements. TCRdb took this table from immuneACCESS and kept in-frame rearrangements with V and J called. Such tables lack part of the clones; where checked against another copy, unresolved V genes explain under half of the gap, and the rest is unexplained. From that table come the V and J calls and clone size; the DNA was used to work out D and trimming. The sample table lists 130,000 to 150,000 clones, 81% of them with a count of one. The ten largest clones add up to 7% to 10% of the sample.

The sequencing sample was made of peripheral blood. The TCR comes from a human donor in a cohort sampled during active COVID-19.

The CDR3 is CRSSRNIQYF. The base sequence is TGCAGAAGTAGTCGTAACATTCAGTACTTC. In this chain, TRBV20-1 is recombined with TRBJ2-4; too little of a D gene remains to name it. CDR1 and CDR2 are read off the germline V gene (reference sequence) as DFQATT and SNEGSKA. The CDR3 spans 10 residues, from the cysteine through the phenylalanine. Left in the record is the CDR3 DNA by itself, 30 bases read in frame from the first base.